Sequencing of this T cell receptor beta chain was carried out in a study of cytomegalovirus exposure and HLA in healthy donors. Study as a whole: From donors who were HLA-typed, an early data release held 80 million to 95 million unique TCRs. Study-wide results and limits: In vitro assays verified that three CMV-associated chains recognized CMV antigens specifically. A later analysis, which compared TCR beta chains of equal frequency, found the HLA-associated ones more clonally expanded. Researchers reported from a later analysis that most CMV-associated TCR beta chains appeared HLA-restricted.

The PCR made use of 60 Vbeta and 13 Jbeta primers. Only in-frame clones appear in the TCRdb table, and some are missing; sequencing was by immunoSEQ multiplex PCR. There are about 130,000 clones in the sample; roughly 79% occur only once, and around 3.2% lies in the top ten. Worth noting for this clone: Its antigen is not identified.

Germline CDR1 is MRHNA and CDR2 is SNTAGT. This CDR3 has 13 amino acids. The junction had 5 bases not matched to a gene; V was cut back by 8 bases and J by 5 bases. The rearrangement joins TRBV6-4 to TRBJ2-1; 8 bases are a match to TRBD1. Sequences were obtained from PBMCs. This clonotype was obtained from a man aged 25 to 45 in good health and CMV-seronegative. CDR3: CASGTGENNEQFF. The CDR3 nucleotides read TGTGCCAGCGGGACAGGCGAAAACAATGAGCAGTTCTTC.